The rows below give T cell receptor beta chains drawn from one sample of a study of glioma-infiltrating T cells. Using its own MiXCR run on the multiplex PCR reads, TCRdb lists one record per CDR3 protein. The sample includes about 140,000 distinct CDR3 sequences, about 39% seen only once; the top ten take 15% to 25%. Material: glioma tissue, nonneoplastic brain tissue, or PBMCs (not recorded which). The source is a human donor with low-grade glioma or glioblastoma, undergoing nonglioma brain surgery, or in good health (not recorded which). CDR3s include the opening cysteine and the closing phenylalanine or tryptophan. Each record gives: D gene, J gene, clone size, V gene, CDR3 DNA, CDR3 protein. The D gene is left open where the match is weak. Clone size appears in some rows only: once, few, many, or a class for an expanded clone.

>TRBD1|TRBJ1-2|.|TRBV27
TGTGCCAGCAGTCTCGGGGGACAGGGGGGCTATGGCTACACCTTC
CASSLGGQGGYGYTF
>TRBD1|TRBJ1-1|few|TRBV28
TGTGCCAGCAGCCAGGGACAGCTGAACACTGAAGCTTTCTTT
CASSQGQLNTEAFF
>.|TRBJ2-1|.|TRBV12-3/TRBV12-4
TGTGCCAGCAGTTTTCAAGAGGATGAGCAGTTCTTC
CASSFQEDEQFF
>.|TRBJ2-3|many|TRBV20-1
TGCAGTGCTACAGAACGCAGCGGGTTCACAGATACGCAGTATTTT
CSATERSGFTDTQYF
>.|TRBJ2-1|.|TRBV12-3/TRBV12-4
TGTGCCAGCAGTTTTCCCCTCAATGAGCAGTTCTTC
CASSFPLNEQFF
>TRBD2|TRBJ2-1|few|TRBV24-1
TGTGCCACCAGTGATAATAGCGGGGGGGCTTACAATGAGCAGTTCTTC
CATSDNSGGAYNEQFF
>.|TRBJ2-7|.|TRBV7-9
TGTGCCAGCAGCCCGGGCCCCGGGATGCAGTACTTC
CASSPGPGMQYF
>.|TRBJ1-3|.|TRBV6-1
TGTGCCAGCACCTCGACACTAGTTGGAAACACCATATATTTT
CASTSTLVGNTIYF
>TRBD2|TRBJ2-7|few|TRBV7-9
TGTGCCAGCAGCTTAGGACTAGCGGGAGTAGGCGAGCAGTACTTC
CASSLGLAGVGEQYF
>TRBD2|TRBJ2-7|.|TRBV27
TGTGCCAGCAGTCCCGGACTAGCGGGGGGAGTAGGGGGGCAGTACTTC
CASSPGLAGGVGGQYF
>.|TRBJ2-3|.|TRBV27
TGTGCCAGCAGTTTATCGTTCCAGTTGCGGGATACGCAGTATTTT
CASSLSFQLRDTQYF
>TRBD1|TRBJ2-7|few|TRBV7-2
TGTGCCAGCAGCTTAGAATACAGGGGGACGCAGTACTTC
CASSLEYRGTQYF
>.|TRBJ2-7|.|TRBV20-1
TGCAGTGCTAGGGGGCCATACGAGCAGTACTTC
CSARGPYEQYF
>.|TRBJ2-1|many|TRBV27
TGTGCCAGCAGTTTAGCTAGGGACAATGAGCAGTTCTTC
CASSLARDNEQFF
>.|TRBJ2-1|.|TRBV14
TGTGCCAGCAGCCACCACAGAGGGACCAGACTCTACAATGAGCAGTTCTTC
CASSHHRGTRLYNEQFF
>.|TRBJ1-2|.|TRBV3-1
TGTGCCAGCAGCCAAGGGGGGCGCGGTGGCTACACCTTC
CASSQGGRGGYTF
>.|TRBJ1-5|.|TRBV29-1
TGCAGCGTTGGTGAGGATCAGCCCCAGCATTTT
CSVGEDQPQHF
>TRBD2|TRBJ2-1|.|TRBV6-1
TGTGCCAGCAGTGACGTAAGACTAGCGGGTAATGAGCAGTTCTTC
CASSDVRLAGNEQFF
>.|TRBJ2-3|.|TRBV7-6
TGTGCCAGCATCCCCTCCCGGGGCACAGATACGCAGTATTTT
CASIPSRGTDTQYF
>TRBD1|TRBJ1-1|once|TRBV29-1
TGCAGCGTTTCGACAGGGTTCGTCACTGAAGCTTTCTTT
CSVSTGFVTEAFF
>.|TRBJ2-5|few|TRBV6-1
TGTGCCAGCAGTGAAGCGCTTCGACTGGCTGGGACCCAGTACTTC
CASSEALRLAGTQYF
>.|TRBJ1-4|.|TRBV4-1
TGCGCCAGCAGCCAAGCCTTTCATAAGGGATCAGTAACTAATGAAAAACTGTTTTTT
CASSQAFHKGSVTNEKLFF
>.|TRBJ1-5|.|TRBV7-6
TGTGCCAGCAGCTTAGGTTCGGGGGGAGGCAATCAGCCCCAGCATTTT
CASSLGSGGGNQPQHF
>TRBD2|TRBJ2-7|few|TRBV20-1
TGCAGTGCCGTATCCCCTAGCGGGAGATTGGTCGAGCAGTACTTC
CSAVSPSGRLVEQYF
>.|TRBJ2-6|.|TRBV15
TGTGCCACCAGCAGAGATCTGAGTTCTGGGGCCAACGTCCTGACTTTC
CATSRDLSSGANVLTF
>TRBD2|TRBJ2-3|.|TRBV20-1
TGCAGTGCTAGGAACACTGTGGGAGGGACAGATACGCAGTATTTT
CSARNTVGGTDTQYF
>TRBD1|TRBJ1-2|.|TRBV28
TGTGCCAGTCTCGGACAGGTTTCTAACTATGGCTACACCTTC
CASLGQVSNYGYTF
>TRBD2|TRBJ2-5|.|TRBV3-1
TGTGCCAGCAGCCAGGGCAGCGGGAGGTATAAAGAGACCCAGTACTTC
CASSQGSGRYKETQYF
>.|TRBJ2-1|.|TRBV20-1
TGCAGTTCCGTCCTCTCGGGACGAGACAATGAGCAGTTCTTC
CSSVLSGRDNEQFF
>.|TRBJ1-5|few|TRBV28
TGTGCCAGCAGTTTTGAGGAGCCCCAGCATTTT
CASSFEEPQHF
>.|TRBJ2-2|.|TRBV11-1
TGTGCCAGCAGCTTAGGGTTCGGGAGTAGCACCGGGGAGCTGTTTTTT
CASSLGFGSSTGELFF
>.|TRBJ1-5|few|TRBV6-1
.
CASSTSTANNQPQHF
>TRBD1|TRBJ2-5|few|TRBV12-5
TGTGCTAGTGGTCTCGACGGGTGGGACAGGGATGAAGAGACCCAGTACTTC
CASGLDGWDRDEETQYF
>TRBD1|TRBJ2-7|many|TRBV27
TGTGCCAGCAGAGACAGGGGCGTTGACTACGAGCAGTACTTC
CASRDRGVDYEQYF
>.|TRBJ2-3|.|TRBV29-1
TGCAGCGCTCACCAGGGTTCTAGCACAGATACGCAGTATTTT
CSAHQGSSTDTQYF
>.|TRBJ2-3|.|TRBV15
TGTGCCACCAGCAGAGATCCGCCGGGGGATACGCAGTATTTT
CATSRDPPGDTQYF
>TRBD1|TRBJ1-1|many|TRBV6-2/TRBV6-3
TGTGCCAGCACGCAGGGGGCTATCACTGAAGCTTTCTTT
CASTQGAITEAFF
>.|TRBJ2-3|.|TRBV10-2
TGTGCCACCCAAGGGACAGATACGCAGTATTTT
CATQGTDTQYF
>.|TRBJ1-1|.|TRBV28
TGTGCCAGCAGGAGGGGTCCCACTGAAGCTTTCTTT
CASRRGPTEAFF
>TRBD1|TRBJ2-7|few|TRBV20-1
TGCAGTGCTCGTAACGACAGGGTAAATAGGCACGAGCAGTACTTC
CSARNDRVNRHEQYF
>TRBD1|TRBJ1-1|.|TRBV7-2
TGTGCCAGCAGCCCGGACAGGGGAAGCCCTGAAGCTTTCTTT
CASSPDRGSPEAFF
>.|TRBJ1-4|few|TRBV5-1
TGCGCCAGCAGCACCCAATCCCCCGGAGAAAAACTGTTTTTT
CASSTQSPGEKLFF
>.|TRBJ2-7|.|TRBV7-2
TGTGCCAGCAGCTTGGCCCCGGACAGCTCTTACGAGCAGTACTTC
CASSLAPDSSYEQYF
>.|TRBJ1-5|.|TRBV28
TGTGCCAGCCTAGGGGATCTCGGTCAGCCCCAGCATTTT
CASLGDLGQPQHF
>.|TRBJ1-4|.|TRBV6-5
TGTGCCAGCAGTTACTCGAGTTGGGGGGCTAATGAAAAACTGTTTTTT
CASSYSSWGANEKLFF